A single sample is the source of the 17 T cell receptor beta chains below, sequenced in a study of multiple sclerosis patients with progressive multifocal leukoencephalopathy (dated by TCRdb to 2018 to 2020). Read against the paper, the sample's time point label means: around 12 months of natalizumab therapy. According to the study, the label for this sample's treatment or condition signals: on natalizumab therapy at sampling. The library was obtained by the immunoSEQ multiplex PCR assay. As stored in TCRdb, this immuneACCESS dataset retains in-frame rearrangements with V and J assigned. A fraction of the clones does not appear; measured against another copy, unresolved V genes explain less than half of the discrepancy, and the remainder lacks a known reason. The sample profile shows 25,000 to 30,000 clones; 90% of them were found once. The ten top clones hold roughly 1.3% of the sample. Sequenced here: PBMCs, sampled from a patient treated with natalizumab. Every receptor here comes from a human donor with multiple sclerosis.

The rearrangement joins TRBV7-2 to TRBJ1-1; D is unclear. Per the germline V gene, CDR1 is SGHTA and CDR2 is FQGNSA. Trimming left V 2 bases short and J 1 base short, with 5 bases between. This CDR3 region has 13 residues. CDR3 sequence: CASSLTWNTEAFF. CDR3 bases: TGTGCCAGCAGCTTAACATGGAACACTGAAGCTTTCTTT.

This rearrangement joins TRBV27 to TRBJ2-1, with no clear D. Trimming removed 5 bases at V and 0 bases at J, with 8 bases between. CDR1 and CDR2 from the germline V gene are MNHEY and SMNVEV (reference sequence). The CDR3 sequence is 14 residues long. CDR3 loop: CASSTRSSYNEQFF. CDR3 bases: TGTGCCAGCAGTACACGAAGCTCCTACAATGAGCAGTTCTTC.

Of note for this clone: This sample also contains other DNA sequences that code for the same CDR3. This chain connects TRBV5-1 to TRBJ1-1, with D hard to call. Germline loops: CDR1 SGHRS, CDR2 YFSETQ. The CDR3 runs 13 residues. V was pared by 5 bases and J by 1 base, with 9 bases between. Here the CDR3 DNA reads TGCGCCAGCAGGTTGACCGGGAACACTGAAGCTTTCTTT. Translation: CASRLTGNTEAFF.

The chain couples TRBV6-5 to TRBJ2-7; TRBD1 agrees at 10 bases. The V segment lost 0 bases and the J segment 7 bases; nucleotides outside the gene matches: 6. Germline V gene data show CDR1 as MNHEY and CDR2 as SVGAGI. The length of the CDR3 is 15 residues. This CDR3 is CASSYSDRGAGEQYF. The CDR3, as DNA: TGTGCCAGCAGTTACTCGGACAGGGGGGCGGGTGAGCAGTACTTC.

The CDR3 protein is CAWSGGGKYEQYF. The CDR3 region has the DNA TGTGCCTGGAGTGGAGGGGGCAAATACGAGCAGTACTTC. V and J are TRBV30 and TRBJ2-7; TRBD1 matches at 7 bases. CDR1 is GTSNPN, CDR2 SVGIG, per germline (reference sequence). V shed 1 base and J 4 bases; nucleotides not matched to a gene: 4. This CDR3 has 13 residues.

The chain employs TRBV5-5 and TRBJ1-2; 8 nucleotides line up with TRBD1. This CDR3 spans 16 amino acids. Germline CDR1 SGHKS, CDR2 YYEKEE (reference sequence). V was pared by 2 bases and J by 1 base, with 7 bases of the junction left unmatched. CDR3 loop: CASSFQDRALNYGYTF. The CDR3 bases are TGTGCCAGCAGCTTCCAGGACAGGGCACTTAACTATGGCTACACCTTC. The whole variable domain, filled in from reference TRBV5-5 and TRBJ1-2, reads DAGVTQSPTHLIKTRGQQVTLRCSPISGHKSVSWYQQVLGQGPQFIFQYYEKEERGRGNFPDRFSARQFPNYSSELNVNALLLGDSALYLCASSFQDRALNYGYTFGSGTRLTVV.

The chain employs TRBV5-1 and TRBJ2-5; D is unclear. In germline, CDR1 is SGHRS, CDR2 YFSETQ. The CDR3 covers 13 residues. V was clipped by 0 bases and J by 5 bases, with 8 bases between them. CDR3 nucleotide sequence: TGCGCCAGCAGCTTGGTGGCCCCGGAGACCCAGTACTTC. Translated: CASSLVAPETQYF.

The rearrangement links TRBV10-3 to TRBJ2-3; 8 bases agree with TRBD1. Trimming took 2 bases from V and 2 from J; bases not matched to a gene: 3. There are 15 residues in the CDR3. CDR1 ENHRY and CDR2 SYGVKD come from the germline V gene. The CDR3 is CAISEGQGHTDTQYF. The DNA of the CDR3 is TGTGCCATCAGTGAGGGACAGGGACACACAGATACGCAGTATTTT.

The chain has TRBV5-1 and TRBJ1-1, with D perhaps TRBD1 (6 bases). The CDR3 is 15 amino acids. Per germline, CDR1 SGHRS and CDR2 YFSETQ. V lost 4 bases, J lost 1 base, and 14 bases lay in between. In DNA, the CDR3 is TGCGCCAGCAGCCTCCGGACAGAAAAGAACACTGAAGCTTTCTTT. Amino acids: CASSLRTEKNTEAFF.

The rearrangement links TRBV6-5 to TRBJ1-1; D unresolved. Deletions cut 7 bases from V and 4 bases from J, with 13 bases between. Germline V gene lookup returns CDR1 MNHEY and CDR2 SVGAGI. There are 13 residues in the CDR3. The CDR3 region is CASTRQVGTEAFF. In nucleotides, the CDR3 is TGTGCCAGCACCCGTCAAGTGGGCACTGAAGCTTTCTTT.

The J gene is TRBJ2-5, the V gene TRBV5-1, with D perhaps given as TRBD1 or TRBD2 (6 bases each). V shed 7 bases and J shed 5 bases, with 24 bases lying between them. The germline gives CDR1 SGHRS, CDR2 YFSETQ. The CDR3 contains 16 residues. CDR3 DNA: TGCGCCAGCGGGATAAGGGACGGGGGCACGCGGGAGACCCAGTACTTC. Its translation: CASGIRDGGTRETQYF.

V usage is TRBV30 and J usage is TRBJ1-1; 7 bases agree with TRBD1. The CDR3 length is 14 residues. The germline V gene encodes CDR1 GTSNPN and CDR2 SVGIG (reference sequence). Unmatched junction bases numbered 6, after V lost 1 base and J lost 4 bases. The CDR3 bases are TGTGCCTGGAGTGAAAGGGGGCTGGGCACTGAAGCTTTCTTT. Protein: CAWSERGLGTEAFF.

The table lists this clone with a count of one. The CDR3 protein is CASSPGDSYEQYF. For the CDR3, the DNA is TGTGCCAGCTCACCAGGGGACAGCTACGAGCAGTACTTC. This chain connects TRBV18 to TRBJ2-7; 7 positions agree with TRBD1. The CDR3 is made up of 13 amino acids. Germline trimming cut 2 bases from V and 3 bases from J; bases unmatched to any gene: 1. CDR1 KGHSH and CDR2 LQKENI come from the germline V gene.

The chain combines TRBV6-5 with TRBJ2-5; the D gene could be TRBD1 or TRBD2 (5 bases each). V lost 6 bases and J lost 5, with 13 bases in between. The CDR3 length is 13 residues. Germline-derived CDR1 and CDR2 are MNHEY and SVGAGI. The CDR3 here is CASSLGTVETQYF. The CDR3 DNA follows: TGTGCCAGCAGCTTAGGGACGGTTGAGACCCAGTACTTC.

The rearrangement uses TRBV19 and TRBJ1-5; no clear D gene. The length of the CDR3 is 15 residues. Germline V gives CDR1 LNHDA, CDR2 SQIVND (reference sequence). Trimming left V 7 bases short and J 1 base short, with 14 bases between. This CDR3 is CASKGPGNSNQPQHF. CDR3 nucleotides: TGTGCCAGTAAAGGACCGGGAAACAGCAATCAGCCCCAGCATTTT.

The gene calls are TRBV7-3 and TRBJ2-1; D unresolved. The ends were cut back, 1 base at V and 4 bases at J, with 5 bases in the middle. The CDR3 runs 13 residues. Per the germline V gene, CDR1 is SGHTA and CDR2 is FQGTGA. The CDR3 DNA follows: TGTGCCAGCAGCTTAAATATATACAATGAGCAGTTCTTC. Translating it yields CASSLNIYNEQFF.

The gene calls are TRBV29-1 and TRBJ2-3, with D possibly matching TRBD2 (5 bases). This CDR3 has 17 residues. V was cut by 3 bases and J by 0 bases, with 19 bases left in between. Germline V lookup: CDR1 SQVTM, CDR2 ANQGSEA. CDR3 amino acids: CSVDRGTIVLSTDTQYF. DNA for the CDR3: TGCAGCGTTGATCGGGGAACCATCGTTCTAAGCACAGATACGCAGTATTTT.